This TCR beta chain was recorded in a study of blood T cell repertoires in COVID-19. The length of the CDR3 is 15 residues. Germline assignment: CDR1 LGHNA and CDR2 YNFKEQ. The V segment lost 1 base and the J segment 5 bases; nucleotides outside the gene matches: 4. Sequencing used immunoSEQ multiplex PCR; TCRdb keeps in-frame clones, though not all of them. In the table there are 200,000 to 250,000 clones, 82% of which are singletons. This clonotype was sampled from a woman aged 60-75 years who had recovered from COVID-19. This chain joins TRBV4-2 and TRBJ2-5; the match to TRBD2 covers 10 bases. Sequencing was performed on PBMCs or T cells enriched from blood (not recorded which). The CDR3 is CASSQGSGGMETQYF. CDR3 DNA: TGTGCCAGCAGCCAAGGTAGCGGGGGGATGGAGACCCAGTACTTC.